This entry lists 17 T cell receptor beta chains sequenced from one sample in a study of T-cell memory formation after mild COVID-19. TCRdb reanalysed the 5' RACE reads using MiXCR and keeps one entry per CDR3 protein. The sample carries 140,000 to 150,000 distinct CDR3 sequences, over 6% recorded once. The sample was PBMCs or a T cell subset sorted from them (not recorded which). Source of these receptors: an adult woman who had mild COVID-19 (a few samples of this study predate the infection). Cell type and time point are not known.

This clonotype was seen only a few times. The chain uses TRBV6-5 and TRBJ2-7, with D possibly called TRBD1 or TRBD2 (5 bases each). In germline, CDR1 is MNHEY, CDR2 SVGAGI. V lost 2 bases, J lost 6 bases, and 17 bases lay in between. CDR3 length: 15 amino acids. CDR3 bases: TGTGCCAGCAGTTACAAAGTGACGGGACGGGCCGAGCAGTACTTC. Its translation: CASSYKVTGRAEQYF.

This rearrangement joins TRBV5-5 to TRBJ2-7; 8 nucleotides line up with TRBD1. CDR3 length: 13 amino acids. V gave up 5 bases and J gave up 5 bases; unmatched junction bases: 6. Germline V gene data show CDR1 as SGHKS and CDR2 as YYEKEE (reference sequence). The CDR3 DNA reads TGTGCCAGCAGGACGGGACAGGCCAACGAGCAGTACTTC. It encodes CASRTGQANEQYF.

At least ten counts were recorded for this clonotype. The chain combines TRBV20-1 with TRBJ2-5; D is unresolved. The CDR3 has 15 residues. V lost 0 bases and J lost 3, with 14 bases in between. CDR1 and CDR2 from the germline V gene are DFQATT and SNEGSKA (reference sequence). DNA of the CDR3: TGCAGTGCTAGAGACTCCCGGGCGGCCGAAGAGACCCAGTACTTC. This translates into CSARDSRAAEETQYF.

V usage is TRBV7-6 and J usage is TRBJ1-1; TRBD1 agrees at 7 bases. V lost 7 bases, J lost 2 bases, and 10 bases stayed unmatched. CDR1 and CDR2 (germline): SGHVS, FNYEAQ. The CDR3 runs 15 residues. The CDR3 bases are TGTGCCAGCACAGCAGGGGGGGGGCCTAACACTGAAGCTTTCTTT. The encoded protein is CASTAGGGPNTEAFF.

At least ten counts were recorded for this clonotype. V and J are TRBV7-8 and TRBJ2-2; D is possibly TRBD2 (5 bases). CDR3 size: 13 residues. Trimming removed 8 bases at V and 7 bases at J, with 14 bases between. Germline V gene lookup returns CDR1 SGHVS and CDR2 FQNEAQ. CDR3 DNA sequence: TGTGCCAGCCTATACGGGGTTTACGGGGAGCTGTTTTTT. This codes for CASLYGVYGELFF.

As DNA, the CDR3 is TGTGCCACCAGTGACCCTCGCGGTGGGTACGAGCAGTACTTC. Its protein is CATSDPRGGYEQYF. J is TRBJ2-7 and V is TRBV24-1, with D unresolved. The V gene lost 4 bases and the J gene lost 4 bases, with 13 bases spanning the gap. CDR1 and CDR2 from the germline V gene are KGHDR and SFDVKD. The CDR3 contains 14 residues.

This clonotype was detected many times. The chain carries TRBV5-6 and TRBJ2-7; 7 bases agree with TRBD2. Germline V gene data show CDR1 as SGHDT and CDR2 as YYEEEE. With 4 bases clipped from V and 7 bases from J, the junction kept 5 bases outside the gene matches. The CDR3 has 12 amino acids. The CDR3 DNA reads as TGTGCCAGCAGCCGGACTAGGCGGGAGCAGTACTTC. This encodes CASSRTRREQYF.

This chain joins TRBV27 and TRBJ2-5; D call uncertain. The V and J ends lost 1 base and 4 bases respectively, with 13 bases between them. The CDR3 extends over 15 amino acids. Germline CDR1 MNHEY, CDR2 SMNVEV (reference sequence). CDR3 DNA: TGTGCCAGCAGTTTATACGCTGATGCCCCAGAGACCCAGTACTTC. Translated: CASSLYADAPETQYF.

The CDR3 DNA is TGTGCCAGCAGCCAGCGAAAAGGAAGCGGTGGCGAGCAGTACTTC. Its translation is CASSQRKGSGGEQYF. The V call is TRBV14, the J call TRBJ2-7; tentatively, D is TRBD2 (5 bases). The V and J ends lost 3 bases and 6 bases respectively, with 18 bases between them. The CDR3 totals 15 residues. CDR1 is SGHDN, CDR2 FVKESK, per germline. Full variable domain (rest looked up from reference TRBV14 and TRBJ2-7): EAGVTQFPSHSVIEKGQTVTLRCDPISGHDNLYWYRRVMGKEIKFLLHFVKESKQDESGMPNNRFLAERTGGTYSTLKVQPAELEDSGVYFCASSQRKGSGGEQYFGPGTRLTVT.

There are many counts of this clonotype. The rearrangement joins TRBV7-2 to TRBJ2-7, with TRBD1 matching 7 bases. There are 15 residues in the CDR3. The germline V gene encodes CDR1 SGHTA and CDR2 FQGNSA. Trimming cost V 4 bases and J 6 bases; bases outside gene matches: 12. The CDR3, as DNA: TGTGCCAGCAGCTCGAGACAGGGCCAAATGTCCGAGCAGTACTTC. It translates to CASSSRQGQMSEQYF.

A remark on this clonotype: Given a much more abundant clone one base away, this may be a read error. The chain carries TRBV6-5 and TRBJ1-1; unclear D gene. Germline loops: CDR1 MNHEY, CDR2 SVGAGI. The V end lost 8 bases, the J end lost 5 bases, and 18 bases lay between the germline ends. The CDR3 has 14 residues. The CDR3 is CASEGLDTQTEAFF. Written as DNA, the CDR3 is TGTGCCAGCGAGGGCCTTGATACCCAAACTGAAGCTTTCTTT.

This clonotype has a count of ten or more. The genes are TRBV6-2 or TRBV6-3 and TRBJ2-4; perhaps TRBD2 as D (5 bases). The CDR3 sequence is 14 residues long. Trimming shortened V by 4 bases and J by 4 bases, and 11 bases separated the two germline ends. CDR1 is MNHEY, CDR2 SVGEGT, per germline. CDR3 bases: TGTGCCAGCAGTTCCGACGGGATTAAAAACATTCAGTACTTC. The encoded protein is CASSSDGIKNIQYF.

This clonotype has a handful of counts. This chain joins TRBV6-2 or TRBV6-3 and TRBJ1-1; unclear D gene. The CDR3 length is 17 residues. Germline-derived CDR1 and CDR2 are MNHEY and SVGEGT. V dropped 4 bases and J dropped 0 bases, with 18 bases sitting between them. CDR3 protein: CASSSLVGMFMNTEAFF. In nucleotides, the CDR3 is TGTGCCAGCAGTTCGCTAGTAGGTATGTTCATGAACACTGAAGCTTTCTTT.

CDR3 region: CASSLSSGNYEQYF. As DNA, the CDR3 is TGTGCCAGCAGTTTATCTAGCGGGAACTACGAGCAGTACTTC. The chain carries TRBV12-3 or TRBV12-4 and TRBJ2-7, with 9 bases aligning to TRBD2. The CDR3 runs 14 residues. With 2 bases clipped from V and 3 bases from J, the junction kept 2 bases outside the gene matches.

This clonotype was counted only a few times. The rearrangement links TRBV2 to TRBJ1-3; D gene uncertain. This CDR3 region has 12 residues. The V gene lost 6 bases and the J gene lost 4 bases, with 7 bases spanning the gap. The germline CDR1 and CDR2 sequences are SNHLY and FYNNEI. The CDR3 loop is CASSSEGNTIYF. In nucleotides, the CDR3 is TGTGCCAGCAGCTCCGAGGGAAACACCATATATTTT.

CDR3 coding DNA: TGTGCCAGCAGCTTAACTTGGACTATGGCAGAGACCCAGTACTTC. This codes for CASSLTWTMAETQYF. The chain couples TRBV7-2 to TRBJ2-5, with D perhaps matching TRBD2 (6 bases). The V end lost 2 bases, the J end lost 4 bases, and 14 bases lay between the germline ends. Per the germline V gene, CDR1 is SGHTA and CDR2 is FQGNSA. There are 15 residues in the CDR3. Supplemented by reference TRBV7-2 and TRBJ2-5, the full variable domain reads GAGVSQSPSNKVTEKGKDVELRCDPISGHTALYWYRQSLGQGLEFLIYFQGNSAPDKSGLPSDRFSAERTGGSVSTLTIQRTQQEDSAVYLCASSLTWTMAETQYFGPGTRLLVL.

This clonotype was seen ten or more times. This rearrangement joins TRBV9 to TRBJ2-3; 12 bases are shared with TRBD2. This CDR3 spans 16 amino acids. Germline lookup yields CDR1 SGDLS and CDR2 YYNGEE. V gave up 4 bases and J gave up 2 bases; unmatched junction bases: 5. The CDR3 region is CASSKGLAGYTDTQYF. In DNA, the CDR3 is TGTGCCAGCAGCAAAGGACTAGCGGGATACACAGATACGCAGTATTTT.